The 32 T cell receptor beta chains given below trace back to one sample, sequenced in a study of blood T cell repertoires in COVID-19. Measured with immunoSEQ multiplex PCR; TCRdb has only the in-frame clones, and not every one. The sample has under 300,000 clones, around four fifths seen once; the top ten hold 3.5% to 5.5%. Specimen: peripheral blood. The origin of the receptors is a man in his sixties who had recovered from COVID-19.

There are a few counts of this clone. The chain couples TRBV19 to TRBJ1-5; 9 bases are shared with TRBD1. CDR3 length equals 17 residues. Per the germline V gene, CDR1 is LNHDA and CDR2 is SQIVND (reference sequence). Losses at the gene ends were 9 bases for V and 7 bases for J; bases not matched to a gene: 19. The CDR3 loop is CASNSQGATGGWQPQHF. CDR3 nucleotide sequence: TGTGCCAGCAACTCTCAAGGTGCGACAGGGGGTTGGCAGCCCCAGCATTTT.

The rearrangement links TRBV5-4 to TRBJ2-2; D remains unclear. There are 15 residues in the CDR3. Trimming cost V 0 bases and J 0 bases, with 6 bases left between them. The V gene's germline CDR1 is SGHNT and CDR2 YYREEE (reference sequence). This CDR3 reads CASSLVFANTGELFF. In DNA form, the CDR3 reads TGTGCCAGCAGCTTGGTGTTCGCGAACACCGGGGAGCTGTTTTTT.

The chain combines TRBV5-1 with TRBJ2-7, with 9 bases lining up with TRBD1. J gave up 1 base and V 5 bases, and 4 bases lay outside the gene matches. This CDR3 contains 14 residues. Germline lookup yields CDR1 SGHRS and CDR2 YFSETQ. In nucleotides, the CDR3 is TGCGCCAGCAGGACGGGACAGGGTTCCTACGAGCAGTACTTC. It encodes CASRTGQGSYEQYF.

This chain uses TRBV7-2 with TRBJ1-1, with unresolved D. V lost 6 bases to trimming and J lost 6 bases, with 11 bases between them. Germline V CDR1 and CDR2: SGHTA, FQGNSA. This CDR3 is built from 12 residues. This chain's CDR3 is CASSRGGAEAFF. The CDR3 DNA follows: TGTGCCAGCAGTCGAGGCGGCGCTGAAGCTTTCTTT.

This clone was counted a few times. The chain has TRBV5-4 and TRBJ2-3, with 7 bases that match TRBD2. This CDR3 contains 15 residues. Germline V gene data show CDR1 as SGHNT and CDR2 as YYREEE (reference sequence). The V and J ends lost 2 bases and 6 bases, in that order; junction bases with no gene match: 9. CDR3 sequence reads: CASSFGGSRRDTQYF. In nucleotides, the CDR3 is TGTGCCAGCAGCTTCGGCGGGAGCCGGAGGGATACGCAGTATTTT.

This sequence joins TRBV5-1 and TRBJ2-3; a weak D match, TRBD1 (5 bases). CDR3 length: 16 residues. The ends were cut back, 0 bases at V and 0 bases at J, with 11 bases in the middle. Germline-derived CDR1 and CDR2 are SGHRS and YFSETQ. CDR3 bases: TGCGCCAGCAGCTTGGTGGACAAGACTAGCACAGATACGCAGTATTTT. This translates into CASSLVDKTSTDTQYF.

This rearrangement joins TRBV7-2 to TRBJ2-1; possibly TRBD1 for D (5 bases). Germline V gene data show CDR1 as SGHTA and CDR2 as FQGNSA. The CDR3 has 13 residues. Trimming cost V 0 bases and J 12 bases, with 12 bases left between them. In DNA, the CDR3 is TGTGCCAGCAGCTTAGCGGGCGGCAGGGTGCAGTTCTTC. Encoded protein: CASSLAGGRVQFF.

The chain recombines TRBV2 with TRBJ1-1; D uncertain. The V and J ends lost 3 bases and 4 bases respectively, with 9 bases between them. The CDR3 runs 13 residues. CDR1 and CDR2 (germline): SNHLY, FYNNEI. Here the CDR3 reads CASSDPGFTEAFF. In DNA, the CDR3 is TGTGCCAGCAGTGATCCGGGGTTCACTGAAGCTTTCTTT.

CDR3 sequence reads: CSVYFQNRGLMTYEQYF. The DNA for the CDR3 is TGCAGCGTTTATTTTCAAAACAGGGGGCTAATGACCTACGAGCAGTACTTC. J is TRBJ2-7 and V is TRBV29-1, with 9 bases that match TRBD1. There are 17 residues in the CDR3. The trim removed 5 bases at V and 2 bases at J, leaving 16 bases unmatched. Germline-derived CDR1 and CDR2 are SQVTM and ANQGSEA.

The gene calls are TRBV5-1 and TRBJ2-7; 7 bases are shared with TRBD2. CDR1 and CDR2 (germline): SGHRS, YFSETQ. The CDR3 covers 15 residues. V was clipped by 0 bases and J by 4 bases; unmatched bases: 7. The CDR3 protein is CASSLGPGGKYEQYF. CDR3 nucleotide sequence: TGCGCCAGCAGCTTGGGCCCGGGGGGAAAATACGAGCAGTACTTC.

The CDR3 is CASSLGGFRADTQYF. CDR3 DNA sequence: TGTGCCAGCAGTTTAGGGGGCTTCAGGGCAGATACGCAGTATTTT. The chain combines TRBV28 with TRBJ2-3; weak D call: TRBD1 (6 bases). CDR3 length: 15 residues. The germline V gene has CDR1 MDHEN and CDR2 SYDVKM. The ends were cut back, 2 bases at V and 4 bases at J, with 13 bases in the middle.

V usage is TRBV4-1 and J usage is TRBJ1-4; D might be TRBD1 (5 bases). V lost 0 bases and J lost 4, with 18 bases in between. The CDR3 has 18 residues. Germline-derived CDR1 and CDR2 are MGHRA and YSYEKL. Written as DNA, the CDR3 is TGCGCCAGCAGCCAAGATGGGACTCCCCTACGGGATAATGAAAAACTGTTTTTT. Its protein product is CASSQDGTPLRDNEKLFF.

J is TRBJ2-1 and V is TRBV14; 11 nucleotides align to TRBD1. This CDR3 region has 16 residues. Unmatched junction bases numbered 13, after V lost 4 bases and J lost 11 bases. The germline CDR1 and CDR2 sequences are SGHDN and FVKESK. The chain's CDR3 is CASSRYTGTGGGKQFF. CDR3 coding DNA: TGTGCCAGCAGCCGCTATACCGGGACAGGGGGAGGGAAGCAGTTCTTC.

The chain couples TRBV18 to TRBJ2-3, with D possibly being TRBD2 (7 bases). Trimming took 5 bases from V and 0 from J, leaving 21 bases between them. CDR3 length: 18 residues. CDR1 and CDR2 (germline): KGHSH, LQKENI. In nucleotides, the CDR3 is TGTGCCAGCTCATCAAGCCCGTCGGGGGGCGGTAGCACAGATACGCAGTATTTT. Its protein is CASSSSPSGGGSTDTQYF.

The CDR3, as DNA: TGCGCCAGCAGCCCCGGGCAGGGGTCCTATGGCTACACCTTC. This translates into CASSPGQGSYGYTF. The chain is built from TRBV5-1 and TRBJ1-2; weak D call: TRBD1 (6 bases). Trimming shortened V by 4 bases and J by 4 bases, and 14 bases separated the two germline ends. The germline V gene has CDR1 SGHRS and CDR2 YFSETQ. The CDR3 sequence is 14 residues long.

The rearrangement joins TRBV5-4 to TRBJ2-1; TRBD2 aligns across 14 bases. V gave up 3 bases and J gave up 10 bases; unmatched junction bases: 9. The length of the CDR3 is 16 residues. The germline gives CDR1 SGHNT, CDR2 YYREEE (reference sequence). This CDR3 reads CASSWRTSGGSGEQFF. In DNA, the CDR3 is TGTGCCAGCAGCTGGAGGACTAGCGGGGGGTCTGGCGAGCAGTTCTTC.

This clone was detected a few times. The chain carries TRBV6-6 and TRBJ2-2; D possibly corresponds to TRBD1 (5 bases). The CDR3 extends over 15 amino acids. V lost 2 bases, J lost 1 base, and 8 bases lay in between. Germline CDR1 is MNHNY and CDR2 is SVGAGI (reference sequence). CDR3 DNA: TGTGCCAGCAGTTACAGGCAGGGGAACACCGGGGAGCTGTTTTTT. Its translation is CASSYRQGNTGELFF.

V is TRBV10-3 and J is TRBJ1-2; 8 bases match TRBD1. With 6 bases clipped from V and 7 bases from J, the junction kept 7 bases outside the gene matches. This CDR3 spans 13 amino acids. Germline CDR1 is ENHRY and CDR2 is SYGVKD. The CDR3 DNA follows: TGTGCCATCAGGTCCCAGGGGGCAGGTGGCTACACCTTC. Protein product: CAIRSQGAGGYTF.

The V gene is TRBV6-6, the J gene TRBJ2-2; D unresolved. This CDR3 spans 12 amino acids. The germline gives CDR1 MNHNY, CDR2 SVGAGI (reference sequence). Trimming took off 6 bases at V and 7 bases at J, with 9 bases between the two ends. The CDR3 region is CASSPGGGELFF. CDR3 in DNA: TGTGCCAGCAGCCCCGGCGGCGGGGAGCTGTTTTTT.

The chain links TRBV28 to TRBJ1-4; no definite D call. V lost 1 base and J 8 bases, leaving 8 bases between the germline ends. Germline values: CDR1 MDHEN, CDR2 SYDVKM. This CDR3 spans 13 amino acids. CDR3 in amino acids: CASSLSAVEKLFF. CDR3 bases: TGTGCCAGCAGTTTATCGGCGGTGGAAAAACTGTTTTTT.

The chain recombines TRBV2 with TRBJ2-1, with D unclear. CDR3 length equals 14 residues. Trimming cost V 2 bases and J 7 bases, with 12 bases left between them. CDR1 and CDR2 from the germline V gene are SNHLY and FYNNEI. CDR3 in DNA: TGTGCCAGCAGTGAATTATACACAGTTAATGAGCAGTTCTTC. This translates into CASSELYTVNEQFF. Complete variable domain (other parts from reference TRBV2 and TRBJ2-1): EPEVTQTPSHQVTQMGQEVILRCVPISNHLYFYWYRQILGQKVEFLVSFYNNEISEKSEIFDDQFSVERPDGSNFTLKIRSTKLEDSAMYFCASSELYTVNEQFFGPGTRLTVL.

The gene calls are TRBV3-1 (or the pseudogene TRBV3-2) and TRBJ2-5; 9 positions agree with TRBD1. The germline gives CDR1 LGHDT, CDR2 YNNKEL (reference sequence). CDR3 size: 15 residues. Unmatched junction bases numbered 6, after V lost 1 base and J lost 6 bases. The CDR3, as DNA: TGTGCCAGCAGCCAAGCAGACAGGGGGAAAAAGACCCAGTACTTC. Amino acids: CASSQADRGKKTQYF.

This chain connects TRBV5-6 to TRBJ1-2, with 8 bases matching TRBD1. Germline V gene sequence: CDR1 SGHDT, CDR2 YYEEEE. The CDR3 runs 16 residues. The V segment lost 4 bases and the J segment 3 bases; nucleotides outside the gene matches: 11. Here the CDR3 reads CASSTGRQGTDYGYTF. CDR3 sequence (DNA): TGTGCCAGCAGCACAGGCAGACAGGGGACCGACTATGGCTACACCTTC.

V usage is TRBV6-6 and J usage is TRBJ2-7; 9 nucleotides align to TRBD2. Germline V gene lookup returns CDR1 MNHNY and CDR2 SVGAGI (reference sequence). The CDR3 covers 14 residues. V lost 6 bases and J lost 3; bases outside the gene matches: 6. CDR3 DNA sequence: TGTGCCAGCAGCCTTAGCGGGAGCCTCTACGAGCAGTACTTC. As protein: CASSLSGSLYEQYF.

The CDR3 nucleotides are TGTGCCAGCAAGATTTTGCGAGAGGCTGAAAAACTGTTTTTT. Translation gives CASKILREAEKLFF. The chain links TRBV2 to TRBJ1-4; no definite D call. Trimming cost V 7 bases and J 7 bases, with 16 bases left between them. This CDR3 comprises 14 residues. Germline-derived CDR1 and CDR2 are SNHLY and FYNNEI.

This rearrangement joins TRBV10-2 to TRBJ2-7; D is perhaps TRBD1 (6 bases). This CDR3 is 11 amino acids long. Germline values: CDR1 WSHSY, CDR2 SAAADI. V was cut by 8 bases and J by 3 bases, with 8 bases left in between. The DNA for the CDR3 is TGCGCCAGCGGGACACTCTACGAGCAGTACTTC. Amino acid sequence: CASGTLYEQYF.

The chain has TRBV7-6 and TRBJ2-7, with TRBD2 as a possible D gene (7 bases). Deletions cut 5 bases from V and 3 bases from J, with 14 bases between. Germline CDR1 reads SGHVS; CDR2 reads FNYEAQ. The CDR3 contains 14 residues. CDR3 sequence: CASSERDTYYEQYF. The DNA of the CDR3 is TGTGCCAGCAGCGAGCGGGACACCTACTACGAGCAGTACTTC.

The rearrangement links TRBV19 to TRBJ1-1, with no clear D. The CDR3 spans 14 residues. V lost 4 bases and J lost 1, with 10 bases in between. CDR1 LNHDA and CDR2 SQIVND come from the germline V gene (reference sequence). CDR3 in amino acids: CASSKLITNTEAFF. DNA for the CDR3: TGTGCCAGTAGTAAGCTGATCACGAACACTGAAGCTTTCTTT.

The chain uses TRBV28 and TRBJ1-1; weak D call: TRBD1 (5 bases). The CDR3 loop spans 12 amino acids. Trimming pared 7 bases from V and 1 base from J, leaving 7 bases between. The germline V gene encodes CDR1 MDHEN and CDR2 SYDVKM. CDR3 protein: CASITGNTEAFF. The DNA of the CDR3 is TGTGCCAGCATTACAGGGAACACTGAAGCTTTCTTT.

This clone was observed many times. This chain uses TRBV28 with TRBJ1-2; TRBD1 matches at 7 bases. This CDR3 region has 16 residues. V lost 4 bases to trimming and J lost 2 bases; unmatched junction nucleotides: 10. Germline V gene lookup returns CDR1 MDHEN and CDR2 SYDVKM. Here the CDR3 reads CASSSFGGGRNYGYTF. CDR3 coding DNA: TGTGCCAGCAGTTCCTTCGGAGGGGGCAGAAACTATGGCTACACCTTC.

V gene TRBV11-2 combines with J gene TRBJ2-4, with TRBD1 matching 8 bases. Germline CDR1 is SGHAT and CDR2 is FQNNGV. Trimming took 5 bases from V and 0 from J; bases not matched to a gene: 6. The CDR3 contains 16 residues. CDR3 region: CASSDGQGLAKNIQYF. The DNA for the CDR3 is TGTGCCAGCAGCGATGGACAGGGACTAGCCAAAAACATTCAGTACTTC.

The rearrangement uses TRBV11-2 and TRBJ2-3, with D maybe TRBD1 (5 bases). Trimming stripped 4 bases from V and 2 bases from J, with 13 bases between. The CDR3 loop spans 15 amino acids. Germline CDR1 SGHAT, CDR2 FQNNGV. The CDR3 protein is CASSSPQQVTDTQYF. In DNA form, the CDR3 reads TGTGCCAGCAGCTCCCCCCAACAGGTCACAGATACGCAGTATTTT.